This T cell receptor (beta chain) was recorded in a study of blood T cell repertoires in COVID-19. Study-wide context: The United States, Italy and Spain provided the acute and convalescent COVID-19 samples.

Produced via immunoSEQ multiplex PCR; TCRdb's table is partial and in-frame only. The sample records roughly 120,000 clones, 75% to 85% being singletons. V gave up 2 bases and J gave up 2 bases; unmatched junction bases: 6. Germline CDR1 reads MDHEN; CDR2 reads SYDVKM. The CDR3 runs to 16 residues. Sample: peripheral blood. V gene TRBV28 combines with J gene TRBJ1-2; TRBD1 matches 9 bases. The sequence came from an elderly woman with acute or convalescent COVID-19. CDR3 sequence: CASSLVGGQGNYGYTF. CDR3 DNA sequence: TGTGCCAGCAGTTTAGTAGGGGGACAGGGCAACTATGGCTACACCTTC.